The 28 T cell receptor beta chains below all came from one sample that was sequenced in a study of cytomegalovirus exposure and HLA in healthy donors. The PCR employed 60 Vbeta primers together with 13 Jbeta primers. Sequenced by immunoSEQ multiplex PCR; TCRdb stores in-frame clones only, minus some. The repertoire holds some 140,000 clones, 70% to 80% seen once, with 9.5% to 15% in the top ten. Input material: PBMCs. Source of these receptors: a man aged 25 to 40 in good health and CMV-seropositive.

This clone came up a few times. The chain uses TRBV7-3 and TRBJ1-1, with a possible D match to TRBD1 (5 bases). Deletions cut 5 bases from V and 0 bases from J, with 7 bases between. CDR1 SGHTA and CDR2 FQGTGA come from the germline V gene. CDR3 size: 13 residues. CDR3 in amino acids: CASSRQMNTEAFF. The CDR3 region has the DNA TGTGCCAGCAGCCGACAGATGAACACTGAAGCTTTCTTT. Variable domain in full (rest from reference TRBV7-3 and TRBJ1-1): GAGVSQTPSNKVTEKGKYVELRCDPISGHTALYWYRQSLGQGPEFLIYFQGTGAADDSGLPNDRFFAVRPEGSVSTLKIQRTERGDSAVYLCASSRQMNTEAFFGQGTRLTVV.

The chain joins TRBV5-5 to TRBJ2-7; TRBD1 agrees at 7 bases. The CDR3 sequence is 12 residues long. Germline CDR1 is SGHKS and CDR2 is YYEKEE (reference sequence). The V gene end was trimmed by 4 bases and the J gene end by 3 bases; junction bases not matched to a gene: 1. Here the CDR3 reads CASSGDSYEQYF. The CDR3 DNA sequence: TGTGCCAGCAGCGGGGACAGCTACGAGCAGTACTTC.

This chain uses TRBV7-3 with TRBJ2-1; 8 bases match TRBD1. Trimming took 3 bases from V and 5 from J; bases not matched to a gene: 9. Germline V lookup: CDR1 SGHTA, CDR2 FQGTGA. The CDR3 runs to 16 residues. The CDR3 loop reads CASSFIGTGLNNEQFF. The CDR3 DNA follows: TGTGCCAGCAGCTTTATCGGGACAGGCTTAAACAATGAGCAGTTCTTC.

The chain carries TRBV5-6 and TRBJ2-1, with 10 nucleotides matching TRBD2. The CDR3 is made up of 16 amino acids. V gave up 5 bases and J gave up 6 bases; unmatched junction bases: 11. The V gene's germline CDR1 is SGHDT and CDR2 YYEEEE. As DNA, the CDR3 is TGTGCCAGCAGTCCAACCCCCGGGACTAGCGTCAATGAGCAGTTCTTC. It yields the protein CASSPTPGTSVNEQFF.

The chain recombines TRBV6-5 with TRBJ1-6, with 9 bases that match TRBD1. Trimming took 1 base from V and 7 from J; bases not matched to a gene: 5. Germline V gives CDR1 MNHEY, CDR2 SVGAGI. The CDR3 has 16 amino acids. The CDR3 DNA reads as TGTGCCAGCAGTTACTTGGGGACAGGGCGGAATTCACCCCTCCACTTT. Protein sequence: CASSYLGTGRNSPLHF.

The rearrangement joins TRBV14 to TRBJ2-7; D is unclear. Germline CDR1 is SGHDN and CDR2 is FVKESK. V lost 0 bases, J lost 3 bases, and 6 bases lay in between. This CDR3 comprises 13 residues. CDR3 DNA: TGTGCCAGCAGCCAAGATGGCGGCTACGAGCAGTACTTC. Amino acid sequence: CASSQDGGYEQYF.

This clone was observed a few times. The chain employs TRBV4-1 and TRBJ1-2, with D possibly matching TRBD1 (6 bases). The CDR3 is 16 amino acids. The germline V gene has CDR1 MGHRA and CDR2 YSYEKL. V gave up 3 bases and J gave up 3 bases, with 17 bases separating them. CDR3 protein: CASSHPGQSDYYGYTF. The CDR3, as DNA: TGCGCCAGCAGCCATCCCGGACAGTCTGATTACTATGGCTACACCTTC.

V is TRBV5-1 and J is TRBJ2-7; the match to TRBD2 covers 9 bases. This CDR3 has 15 amino acids. Germline CDR1 reads SGHRS; CDR2 reads YFSETQ. The V and J ends lost 4 bases and 2 bases, in that order; junction bases with no gene match: 7. For the CDR3, the DNA is TGCGCCAGCAGCACCACTAGCGGGTCTACCTACGAGCAGTACTTC. Its translation is CASSTTSGSTYEQYF.

This chain uses TRBV9 with TRBJ2-7, with 9 bases that match TRBD1. CDR1 and CDR2 (germline): SGDLS, YYNGEE. J lost 5 bases, V lost 0 bases, and 6 bases had no gene match. There are 15 residues in the CDR3. The CDR3 DNA is TGTGCCAGCAGCGTAGCAGGACAGGGGTACAACGAGCAGTACTTC. Translation gives CASSVAGQGYNEQYF.

The chain's CDR3 is CATSRELGSSYEQYF. CDR3 sequence (DNA): TGTGCCACCAGCAGAGAGCTTGGTTCCAGCTACGAGCAGTACTTC. V usage is TRBV15 and J usage is TRBJ2-7; D is unresolved. This CDR3 has 15 amino acids. Per the germline V gene, CDR1 is LNHNV and CDR2 is YYDKDF (reference sequence). Between the trimmed V and J ends, which lost 0 bases and 3 bases, there was a span of 12 bases.

CDR3 coding DNA: TGCGCCAGCAGCTTGGCCACAGGGACCCTCCATGGCTACACCTTC. Residues: CASSLATGTLHGYTF. This rearrangement joins TRBV5-1 to TRBJ1-2; possibly TRBD1 for D (6 bases). The CDR3 length is 15 residues. Germline assignment: CDR1 SGHRS and CDR2 YFSETQ. V was shortened by 0 bases and J by 6 bases, with 15 bases between the two germline ends.

The chain recombines TRBV7-8 with TRBJ1-4, with a weak D call TRBD1 (6 bases). The CDR3 sequence is 15 residues long. CDR1 and CDR2 (germline): SGHVS, FQNEAQ. Trimming took off 2 bases at V and 5 bases at J, with 12 bases between the two ends. CDR3 sequence reads: CASSLSTGINEKLFF. The CDR3 coding sequence is TGTGCCAGCAGCTTAAGCACAGGGATAAATGAAAAACTGTTTTTT.

The rearrangement joins TRBV5-5 to TRBJ2-7; TRBD2 aligns across 11 bases. The CDR3 length is 16 residues. Trimming removed 4 bases from V and 6 bases from J; junction bases left unmatched: 12. The germline CDR1 and CDR2 sequences are SGHKS and YYEKEE (reference sequence). In nucleotides, the CDR3 is TGTGCCAGCAGCAGCCAGCTAGCGGGAGGAGTCTCCGAGCAGTACTTC. Its protein is CASSSQLAGGVSEQYF.

This clone was seen only once. This chain joins TRBV28 and TRBJ1-5; D is ambiguous. The V end lost 4 bases, the J end lost 8 bases, and 15 bases lay between the germline ends. The CDR3 covers 14 residues. CDR1 and CDR2 from the germline V gene are MDHEN and SYDVKM. In nucleotides, the CDR3 is TGTGCCAGCAGTTCTGACTTGCCGGTGGAGCCCCAGCATTTT. Its translation is CASSSDLPVEPQHF.

Only one count was recorded for this clone. This chain connects TRBV6-6 to TRBJ2-7; D remains ambiguous. V was pared by 2 bases and J by 4 bases, with 18 bases between. Per the germline V gene, CDR1 is MNHNY and CDR2 is SVGAGI (reference sequence). CDR3 length equals 16 residues. The CDR3 loop is CASSYAWPSETYEQYF. The CDR3 DNA is TGTGCCAGCAGTTACGCATGGCCTTCCGAAACATACGAGCAGTACTTC.

The J gene is TRBJ2-1, the V gene TRBV4-2; D is ambiguous. CDR3 size: 13 residues. Germline values: CDR1 LGHNA, CDR2 YNFKEQ. Trimming took off 0 bases at V and 10 bases at J, with 10 bases between the two ends. The CDR3 here is CASSQDRGSEQFF. The DNA for the CDR3 is TGTGCCAGCAGCCAAGATCGAGGATCCGAGCAGTTCTTC.

This rearrangement joins TRBV28 to TRBJ2-3; 8 nucleotides match TRBD1. This CDR3 is 12 amino acids long. CDR1 is MDHEN and CDR2 is SYDVKM in the germline V gene. As DNA, the CDR3 is TGTAGGACAGGGCCCCCCACAGATACGCAGTATTTT. Protein sequence: CRTGPPTDTQYF. Complete variable domain (other parts from reference TRBV28 and TRBJ2-3): DVKVTQSSRYLVKRTGEKVFLECVQDMDHENMFWYRQDPGLGLRLIYFSYDVKMKEKGDIPEGYSVSREKKERFSLILESASTNQTSMYLCRTGPPTDTQYFGPGTRLTVL.

V is TRBV28 and J is TRBJ2-2; 7 nucleotides agree with TRBD1. The V and J ends lost 10 bases and 1 base, in that order; junction bases with no gene match: 12. CDR1 is MDHEN and CDR2 is SYDVKM in the germline V gene. The CDR3 has 16 amino acids. CDR3 residues: CATLSGQYRNTGELFF. The CDR3 DNA follows: TGTGCCACGCTCTCGGGACAGTACCGGAACACCGGGGAGCTGTTTTTT.

The chain joins TRBV29-1 to TRBJ2-4, with TRBD2 matching over 10 bases. Germline V CDR1 and CDR2: SQVTM, ANQGSEA. CDR3 length: 16 amino acids. With 5 bases clipped from V and 8 bases from J, the junction kept 15 bases outside the gene matches. The CDR3 nucleotides read TGCAGCGTTTTCCTAGCGGGGGTGGGGAGTGGGGACATTCAGTACTTC. It yields the protein CSVFLAGVGSGDIQYF.

V gene TRBV19 combines with J gene TRBJ1-1, with TRBD1 identical over 9 bases. CDR3 length: 14 amino acids. V gave up 5 bases and J gave up 5 bases; unmatched junction bases: 6. CDR1 and CDR2 (germline): LNHDA, SQIVND (reference sequence). The CDR3 protein is CASSYRGRGTEAFF. In DNA, the CDR3 is TGTGCCAGTAGTTACAGGGGGCGCGGGACTGAAGCTTTCTTT.

This clone occurred a few times. The chain combines TRBV18 with TRBJ2-2, with TRBD1 identical over 10 bases. The CDR3 has 16 amino acids. CDR1 KGHSH and CDR2 LQKENI come from the germline V gene. V lost 5 bases to trimming and J lost 6 bases; unmatched junction nucleotides: 9. CDR3 amino acids: CASSANRDRGAGELFF. CDR3 bases: TGTGCCAGCTCAGCAAACCGGGACAGGGGAGCCGGGGAGCTGTTTTTT.

This clone has a single count. This sequence joins TRBV28 and TRBJ2-7; D is perhaps TRBD2 (6 bases). V was cut by 5 bases and J by 0 bases, with 17 bases left in between. The germline V gene has CDR1 MDHEN and CDR2 SYDVKM. This CDR3 is built from 16 residues. The CDR3 DNA sequence: TGTGCCAGCAGTCTGCGGGCCCGGGACTTCTCCTACGAGCAGTACTTC. Its protein product is CASSLRARDFSYEQYF. Looking up the rest from reference TRBV28 and TRBJ2-7 gives the full variable domain: DVKVTQSSRYLVKRTGEKVFLECVQDMDHENMFWYRQDPGLGLRLIYFSYDVKMKEKGDIPEGYSVSREKKERFSLILESASTNQTSMYLCASSLRARDFSYEQYFGPGTRLTVT.

V is TRBV19 and J is TRBJ2-7; D is perhaps TRBD2 (6 bases). Germline V gene data show CDR1 as LNHDA and CDR2 as SQIVND (reference sequence). The CDR3 runs 15 residues. V was shortened by 3 bases and J by 1 base, with 13 bases between the two germline ends. Here the CDR3 reads CASSMGVAGSYEQYF. The CDR3, as DNA: TGTGCCAGTAGTATGGGGGTCGCGGGGTCCTACGAGCAGTACTTC.

This clone was observed a handful of times. This chain joins TRBV6-6 and TRBJ2-1; 7 bases fit TRBD1. Germline CDR1 is MNHNY and CDR2 is SVGAGI (reference sequence). V shed 8 bases and J 0 bases; nucleotides not matched to a gene: 7. CDR3 size: 15 residues. DNA of the CDR3: TGTGCCAGCGAAAAGGGGGCGAGCTCCTACAATGAGCAGTTCTTC. Translation: CASEKGASSYNEQFF.

Concerning this clone: The same CDR3 arises from other DNA sequences in this sample as well. The chain joins TRBV10-3 to TRBJ1-4; perhaps TRBD1 as D (6 bases). CDR3 length: 13 residues. The V end was cut by 6 bases, the J end by 5 bases, with 10 bases between. Germline V gene sequence: CDR1 ENHRY, CDR2 SYGVKD. CDR3 residues: CAISARGNEKLFF. The CDR3, as DNA: TGTGCCATCAGCGCCAGGGGAAATGAAAAACTGTTTTTT.

The gene calls are TRBV28 and TRBJ2-3; TRBD2 aligns across 13 bases. The ends lost 4 bases at V and 1 base at J; junction bases unmatched: 2. The V gene's germline CDR1 is MDHEN and CDR2 SYDVKM. This CDR3 contains 16 residues. The CDR3 coding sequence is TGTGCCAGCAGTTCTGGGACTAGCGGGGGCACAGATACGCAGTATTTT. It is translated as CASSSGTSGGTDTQYF.

This clone was picked up one time. The chain links TRBV30 to TRBJ2-5; TRBD1 is a possible D gene (5 bases). Trimming shortened V by 0 bases and J by 2 bases, and 7 bases separated the two germline ends. The CDR3 consists of 13 residues. Germline V CDR1 and CDR2: GTSNPN, SVGIG (reference sequence). CDR3 DNA: TGTGCCTGGAGTGTAAAGGGGCAAGAGACCCAGTACTTC. The encoded protein is CAWSVKGQETQYF.

The chain has TRBV9 and TRBJ1-1; 9 positions agree with TRBD1. After removal of 3 bases from V and 4 bases from J, the junction contained 1 base not matched to a gene. Germline-derived CDR1 and CDR2 are SGDLS and YYNGEE. The CDR3 contains 13 residues. The CDR3 here is CASSATGGTEAFF. CDR3 nucleotide sequence: TGTGCCAGCAGCGCGACAGGGGGCACTGAAGCTTTCTTT.